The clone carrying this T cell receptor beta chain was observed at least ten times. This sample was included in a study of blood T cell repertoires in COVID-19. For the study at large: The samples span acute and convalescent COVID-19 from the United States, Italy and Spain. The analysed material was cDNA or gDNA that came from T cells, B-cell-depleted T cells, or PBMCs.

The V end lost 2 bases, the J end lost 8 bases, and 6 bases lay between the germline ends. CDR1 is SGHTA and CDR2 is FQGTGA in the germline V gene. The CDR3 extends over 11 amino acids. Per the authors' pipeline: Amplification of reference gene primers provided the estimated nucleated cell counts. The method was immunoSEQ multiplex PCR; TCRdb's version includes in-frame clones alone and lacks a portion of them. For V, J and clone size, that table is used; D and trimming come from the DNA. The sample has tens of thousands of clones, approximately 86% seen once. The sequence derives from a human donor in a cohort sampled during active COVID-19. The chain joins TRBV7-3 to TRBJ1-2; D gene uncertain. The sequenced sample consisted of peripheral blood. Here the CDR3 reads CASSLFGGYTF. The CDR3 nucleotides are TGTGCCAGCAGCTTATTCGGGGGCTACACCTTC.